The T cell receptor beta chain described here comes from a study of identical twins. Notes on the study in general: For out-of-frame alpha sequences shared by twins, low generation probability was in excess. Within beta out-of-frame sequences, the excess sharing observed between twins was weaker.

Everyone who donated was a healthy Caucasian. Unique molecular identifiers were present on the cDNA, which also gained a universal primer site by template switching. TCRdb called the 5' RACE reads again in MiXCR, with one record for every CDR3 protein. The sample includes 500,000 or so distinct CDR3 sequences, 13% to 15% of them seen just once. The ends were cut back, 2 bases at V and 1 base at J, with 14 bases in the middle. Per the germline V gene, CDR1 is SEHNR and CDR2 is FQNEAQ (reference sequence). CDR3 length: 16 amino acids. About this clonotype: Its specificity is not known.

The same data also went into a second study, on yellow fever vaccine responses in identical twins.

The sequence derives from a woman aged 18 to 35 in good health. J is TRBJ2-5 and V is TRBV7-9, with TRBD2 as a possible D gene (5 bases). Sequences were obtained from CD4+ T cells sorted from blood. In nucleotides, the CDR3 is TGTGCCAGCAGCTTACGTTTCGGGGTCGGCCAAGAGACCCAGTACTTC. Encoded protein: CASSLRFGVGQETQYF.